The source of this T cell receptor beta chain is a study of monozygotic twins with inflammatory bowel disease. Per the germline V gene, CDR1 is LGHNT and CDR2 is FRNRAP. This CDR3 has 14 amino acids. TCRdb reworked the 5' RACE reads into one entry per CDR3 protein, no DNA. Recorded for this sample: roughly 160,000 distinct CDR3 sequences. What was sequenced was blood. This TCR derives from a human donor with ulcerative colitis or Crohn's disease, or a healthy co-twin of an affected twin (not recorded which). This rearrangement joins TRBV12-5 to TRBJ2-5; TCRdb's D call, TRBD2, is unchecked because there is no DNA. CDR3 region: CASGIFRAQETQYF.